The 25 T cell receptor beta chains listed next were all sequenced from one sample in a study of Ad26.COV2.S vaccination and SARS-CoV-2 variants. The table came from immunoSEQ multiplex PCR; TCRdb's copy has only in-frame clones and leaves some out. This table holds 440,000 or so clones, about 90% found once. Treatment defined: roughly 19 received Ad26.COV2.S at low or high dose, single or two shots; roughly 5 received placebo; per-sample allocation not given. Specimen acquisition occurred on day 63 following the initial vaccine or placebo injection. Specimen: peripheral blood, collected in a trial of Ad26.COV2.S vaccine versus placebo. The source is a person aged 18-60 years who received the Ad26.COV2.S COVID-19 vaccine or a placebo.

This chain links TRBV19 with TRBJ1-6; D remains ambiguous. Germline CDR1 LNHDA, CDR2 SQIVND (reference sequence). Trimming removed 5 bases from V and 5 bases from J, with 13 bases in between. CDR3 length: 15 amino acids. CDR3 loop: CASSSRQLNNSPLHF. The CDR3 DNA is TGTGCCAGTAGTTCGCGGCAGCTAAATAATTCACCCCTCCACTTT. Combining the CDR3 with reference TRBV19 and TRBJ1-6 gives the whole variable domain DGGITQSPKYLFRKEGQNVTLSCEQNLNHDAMYWYRQDPGQGLRLIYYSQIVNDFQKGDIAEGYSVSREKKESFPLTVTSAQKNPTAFYLCASSSRQLNNSPLHFGNGTRLTVT.

The chain carries TRBV5-6 and TRBJ1-3, with 8 bases fitting TRBD1. This CDR3 region has 16 residues. J lost 3 bases, V lost 2 bases, and 7 bases had no gene match. The V gene's germline CDR1 is SGHDT and CDR2 YYEEEE. CDR3 DNA: TGTGCCAGCAGCTTTGTTCAGGGGGCATTTGGAAACACCATATATTTT. Translating gives CASSFVQGAFGNTIYF.

This clone occurred once. V is TRBV5-4 and J is TRBJ2-7; TRBD1 matches at 8 bases. Trimming took 1 base from V and 5 from J; bases not matched to a gene: 5. The CDR3 runs 14 residues. Per germline, CDR1 SGHNT and CDR2 YYREEE (reference sequence). CDR3 bases: TGTGCCAGCAGCTTGATGAGGACAGGGCACGAGCAGTACTTC. This codes for CASSLMRTGHEQYF.

The chain joins TRBV5-5 to TRBJ1-2; no reliable D call. The V gene lost 2 bases and the J gene lost 10 bases, with 21 bases spanning the gap. The CDR3 has 15 amino acids. CDR1 and CDR2 from the germline V gene are SGHKS and YYEKEE (reference sequence). The DNA for the CDR3 is TGTGCCAGCAGCTTTTCACAGCCCATCCTAATTGACTACACCTTC. Protein product: CASSFSQPILIDYTF.

This clone was recorded only once. J is TRBJ2-2 and V is TRBV5-4, with TRBD1 matching over 8 bases. The germline CDR1 and CDR2 sequences are SGHNT and YYREEE (reference sequence). Trimming at V came to 5 bases and at J to 7 bases, leaving 10 bases not matched to a gene. The CDR3 is made up of 15 amino acids. CDR3 residues: CASSLQDRVGGELFF. CDR3 bases: TGTGCCAGCAGTTTGCAGGACAGGGTCGGCGGGGAGCTGTTTTTT.

J is TRBJ1-2 and V is TRBV19, with no clear D. The CDR3 is made up of 14 amino acids. CDR1 and CDR2 from the germline V gene are LNHDA and SQIVND (reference sequence). Trimming stripped 3 bases from V and 0 bases from J, with 8 bases between. The CDR3, as DNA: TGTGCCAGTAGTATTAATTCTGCTAACTATGGCTACACCTTC. Translation gives CASSINSANYGYTF.

This clone showed up just a few times. J is TRBJ1-1 and V is TRBV5-1; D is undetermined. Looked up from germline, CDR1 is SGHRS and CDR2 is YFSETQ. The CDR3 is 15 amino acids. Trimming cost V 1 base and J 2 bases, with 12 bases left between them. DNA for the CDR3: TGCGCCAGCAGCTTGTTGAAGGGAGGAAACACTGAAGCTTTCTTT. This sequence encodes CASSLLKGGNTEAFF.

The chain uses TRBV7-2 and TRBJ2-3; no firm D call. The V end lost 7 bases, the J end lost 3 bases, and 8 bases lay between the germline ends. Germline V gene lookup returns CDR1 SGHTA and CDR2 FQGNSA. The CDR3 length is 12 residues. The CDR3 loop reads CASTSPTDTQYF. CDR3 DNA: TGTGCCAGCACCTCACCGACAGATACGCAGTATTTT.

This clone appeared a single time. The chain joins TRBV3-1 (or the pseudogene TRBV3-2) to TRBJ1-1; D possibly corresponds to TRBD1 (5 bases). The V end was cut by 4 bases, the J end by 3 bases, with 18 bases between. Germline V gene lookup returns CDR1 LGHDT and CDR2 YNNKEL (reference sequence). There are 16 residues in the CDR3. The CDR3 DNA sequence: TGTGCCAGCAGCCCCCTCACAGGATTGGGGGACACTGAAGCTTTCTTT. This translates into CASSPLTGLGDTEAFF.

The V and J genes are TRBV7-8 and TRBJ2-7; TRBD1 is a possible D gene (6 bases). From germline, CDR1 is SGHVS and CDR2 FQNEAQ. CDR3 length equals 14 residues. V dropped 4 bases and J dropped 3 bases, with 13 bases sitting between them. CDR3 nucleotide sequence: TGTGCCAGCAGCTCCAAAGACAGGTTCTACGAGCAGTACTTC. Protein: CASSSKDRFYEQYF.

The rearrangement links TRBV5-1 to TRBJ2-7; either TRBD1 or TRBD2 may fit D (5 bases each). The germline CDR1 and CDR2 sequences are SGHRS and YFSETQ. The CDR3 totals 13 residues. With 9 bases removed from V and 5 bases from J, the gap between germline ends came to 18 bases. In DNA form, the CDR3 reads TGCGCCACCCGGGACGGAGCTAAGAACGAGCAGTACTTC. Protein: CATRDGAKNEQYF.

This chain uses TRBV25-1 with TRBJ2-3; either TRBD1 or TRBD2 may fit D (5 bases each). CDR1 and CDR2 from the germline V gene are MGHDK and SYGVNS. The ends were cut back, 10 bases at V and 3 bases at J, with 14 bases in the middle. The CDR3 covers 13 residues. CDR3 sequence (DNA): TGTGCCATCCTACGGGACGGAACAGATACGCAGTATTTT. As protein: CAILRDGTDTQYF.

The rearrangement joins TRBV10-2 to TRBJ1-6, with 8 bases fitting TRBD1. The V gene end was trimmed by 6 bases and the J gene end by 0 bases; junction bases not matched to a gene: 10. This CDR3 is built from 18 residues. Germline V gives CDR1 WSHSY, CDR2 SAAADI. CDR3 coding DNA: TGCGCCAGCAGCCTCGGACAGGGCCCATCCTCCTATAATTCACCCCTCCACTTT. It codes for CASSLGQGPSSYNSPLHF.

The rearrangement joins TRBV29-1 to TRBJ2-5; no reliable D call. The CDR3 length is 15 residues. Deletions cut 3 bases from V and 0 bases from J, with 14 bases between. The germline gives CDR1 SQVTM, CDR2 ANQGSEA. This CDR3 reads CSVDWLGRYQETQYF. The CDR3 nucleotides read TGCAGCGTTGATTGGCTAGGCCGATACCAAGAGACCCAGTACTTC.

The chain links TRBV2 to TRBJ2-3, with 7 bases lining up with TRBD2. The V segment lost 3 bases and the J segment 5 bases; nucleotides outside the gene matches: 11. The CDR3 consists of 16 residues. Germline V gene sequence: CDR1 SNHLY, CDR2 FYNNEI. CDR3 protein: CASSEKLAIGRDTQYF. The CDR3 DNA follows: TGTGCCAGCAGTGAGAAACTAGCGATAGGAAGAGATACGCAGTATTTT.

V and J are TRBV6-1 and TRBJ1-3; D not resolved. V was cut by 3 bases and J by 0 bases, with 15 bases left in between. Germline CDR1 and CDR2: MNHNS and SASEGT. This CDR3 is 17 amino acids long. DNA of the CDR3: TGTGCCAGCAGTGAGTATCCGGACTTCCGCTCTGGAAACACCATATATTTT. Translating it yields CASSEYPDFRSGNTIYF.

This clone appeared once. The rearrangement joins TRBV19 to TRBJ2-7, with D uncertain. V dropped 8 bases and J dropped 0 bases, with 11 bases sitting between them. Germline V gene sequence: CDR1 LNHDA, CDR2 SQIVND (reference sequence). The length of the CDR3 is 13 residues. Here the CDR3 DNA reads TGTGCCAGTGCCCAGAGTAGCTCCTACGAGCAGTACTTC. This sequence encodes CASAQSSSYEQYF. Looking up the rest from reference TRBV19 and TRBJ2-7 gives the full variable domain: DGGITQSPKYLFRKEGQNVTLSCEQNLNHDAMYWYRQDPGQGLRLIYYSQIVNDFQKGDIAEGYSVSREKKESFPLTVTSAQKNPTAFYLCASAQSSSYEQYFGPGTRLTVT.

The rearrangement links TRBV21-1 to TRBJ2-5; the DNA was not compared with TRBD2, the D call given in the table. TRBV21-1 is a documented pseudogene. The CDR3 is 15 residues long. This CDR3 reads CASIFHLLLQETQYF. CDR3 nucleotide sequence: TGTGCCAGCATCTTTCATTTGTTACTCCAAGAGACCCAGTACTTC.

The V call is TRBV28, the J call TRBJ1-5, with a weak D call TRBD1 (5 bases). Trimming removed 1 base at V and 5 bases at J, with 18 bases between. From germline, CDR1 is MDHEN and CDR2 SYDVKM. CDR3 length: 17 amino acids. The chain's CDR3 is CASSLSGWGIAYQPQHF. As DNA, the CDR3 is TGTGCCAGCAGTTTATCCGGGTGGGGGATCGCGTATCAGCCCCAGCATTTT.

This rearrangement joins TRBV27 to TRBJ2-3; D tentatively fits TRBD1 or TRBD2 (5 bases each). Trimming cost V 4 bases and J 0 bases, with 11 bases left between them. This CDR3 spans 15 amino acids. CDR1 is MNHEY and CDR2 is SMNVEV in the germline V gene (reference sequence). The CDR3 spells CASSSSGTSTDTQYF. The CDR3, as DNA: TGTGCCAGCAGTTCCTCCGGGACGAGCACAGATACGCAGTATTTT.

This chain connects TRBV6-2 or TRBV6-3 to TRBJ2-7, with 8 bases that match TRBD1. The V segment lost 5 bases and the J segment 2 bases; nucleotides outside the gene matches: 8. The length of the CDR3 is 15 residues. Germline values: CDR1 MNHEY, CDR2 SVGEGT. The CDR3 region is CASSKVGTGAYEQYF. The DNA for the CDR3 is TGTGCCAGCAGTAAGGTGGGGACAGGAGCCTACGAGCAGTACTTC.

CDR3 DNA sequence: TGTGCCAGCAGCCAGGACTTTCCCCTAACCTACAATGAGCAGTTCTTC. This codes for CASSQDFPLTYNEQFF. The rearrangement links TRBV4-2 to TRBJ2-1, with TRBD2 as a possible D gene (5 bases). Germline values: CDR1 LGHNA, CDR2 YNFKEQ. This CDR3 comprises 16 residues. The V and J ends lost 3 bases and 2 bases respectively, with 14 bases between them.

V gene TRBV2 combines with J gene TRBJ1-4; tentative D call: TRBD1 (5 bases). Trimming took 10 bases from V and 2 from J, leaving 14 bases between them. The CDR3 contains 14 residues. Germline V gene sequence: CDR1 SNHLY, CDR2 FYNNEI. This chain's CDR3 is CATNGGLTNEKLFF. The CDR3 region has the DNA TGTGCCACCAACGGGGGTTTGACTAATGAAAAACTGTTTTTT.

The J gene is TRBJ2-7, the V gene TRBV7-2, with a tentative D call TRBD1 (6 bases). V dropped 7 bases and J dropped 4 bases, with 17 bases sitting between them. This CDR3 has 14 residues. Germline values: CDR1 SGHTA, CDR2 FQGNSA. The CDR3 nucleotides are TGTGCCAGCACAAAGTCAGGGGCTCTTTACGAGCAGTACTTC. Its protein product is CASTKSGALYEQYF. The full variable domain, its missing parts supplied by reference TRBV7-2 and TRBJ2-7, is GAGVSQSPSNKVTEKGKDVELRCDPISGHTALYWYRQSLGQGLEFLIYFQGNSAPDKSGLPSDRFSAERTGGSVSTLTIQRTQQEDSAVYLCASTKSGALYEQYFGPGTRLTVT.

This clone was detected once. V usage is TRBV5-4 and J usage is TRBJ2-3; weak D call: TRBD2 (5 bases). Germline V lookup: CDR1 SGHNT, CDR2 YYREEE (reference sequence). The CDR3 sequence is 15 residues long. The V and J ends lost 4 bases and 1 base respectively, with 13 bases between them. CDR3 sequence: CASSPLDGGTDTQYF. The CDR3 bases are TGTGCCAGCAGCCCACTAGATGGGGGCACAGATACGCAGTATTTT.